This T cell receptor beta chain is from a study of chemoradiotherapy in HPV16-positive cancers. Sequenced by immunoSEQ multiplex PCR; TCRdb stores in-frame clones only, minus some. The sample holds about 3,400 clones; over 80% are singletons and the top ten take 2% to 2.5%. CDR1 is PRHDT, CDR2 FYEKMQ, per germline (reference sequence). Trimming removed 0 bases from V and 7 bases from J; junction bases left unmatched: 2. The CDR3 is made up of 13 amino acids. The receptor was isolated from a human donor with HPV-associated anogenital cancer. Sequenced here: blood, sampled from a patient who underwent chemoradiotherapy. The chain combines TRBV13 with TRBJ1-1; TRBD1 matches 7 bases. This CDR3 is CASSLGQGVEAFF. The CDR3 DNA reads as TGTGCCAGCAGCTTAGGGCAGGGGGTTGAAGCTTTCTTT.